Below, one T cell receptor (beta chain) is given with its context. This sample was included in a study of blood T cell repertoires in COVID-19. Clones were read by immunoSEQ multiplex PCR, and TCRdb kept only the in-frame ones, dropping some. The table shows around 250,000 clones, with over 70% occurring only once. This CDR3 contains 15 residues. Germline trimming cut 4 bases from V and 3 bases from J; bases unmatched to any gene: 9. Germline assignment: CDR1 MGHRA and CDR2 YSYEKL. This TCR came from a woman aged 40 to 50 who had been exposed to COVID-19. V and J are TRBV4-1 and TRBJ2-7; 7 bases line up with TRBD2. The specimen was PBMCs or T cells enriched from blood (not recorded which). The CDR3 sequence: CASSPDDGGIYEQYF. The CDR3 bases are TGCGCCAGCAGCCCCGACGACGGGGGGATCTACGAGCAGTACTTC.